Detailed here is one TCR beta chain. The antigen is unknown. The data are from a study of post-analysis software for immune sequencing data. Background on the study: Multiple sclerosis in the patients followed relapsing-remitting, secondary progressive and progressive-relapsing courses. Study-level results: The five TRBV segments detected at higher frequency in patients than in controls included TRBV5-6, TRBV5-1 and TRBV20-1. Multiple sclerosis patients showed significantly lower normalized Chao1 diversity than controls did.

Unmatched junction bases numbered 5, after V lost 4 bases and J lost 5 bases. The CDR3 covers 14 residues. Germline assignment: CDR1 KGHSH and CDR2 LQKENI. The authors incorporated unique molecular identifiers into the TCR beta cDNA libraries. TCRdb processed the PCR reads anew with MiXCR; each CDR3 protein has one entry. Altogether about 500,000 distinct CDR3 sequences are present, over 35% being singletons, with the ten largest covering around 10%. This chain joins TRBV18 and TRBJ2-5; 9 bases line up with TRBD2. What was sequenced was blood. This TCR was sampled from a girl aged 10 to 17 with multiple sclerosis. CDR3 sequence reads: CASSRLAAEETQYF. CDR3 sequence (DNA): TGTGCCAGCTCACGACTAGCGGCTGAGGAGACCCAGTACTTC.